The 14 T cell receptor beta chains below come from one sample, sequenced in a study of T-cell reconstitution after alpha-beta-depleted transplantation in children. This sample's TCRbeta library carried unique molecular identifier barcodes. Each CDR3 protein is one row after TCRdb ran MiXCR on the PCR reads. The sample gives about 240,000 distinct CDR3 sequences, around 12% of which show up once; over 2% is in the top ten. The starting material was PBMCs from the stem cell graft donor, obtained from the stem cell graft. The origin of the receptors is a human donor who donated a stem cell graft to a child with acute lymphoblastic leukemia.

V and J are TRBV5-1 and TRBJ2-7; D might be TRBD1 or TRBD2, each matching 6 bases. Per germline, CDR1 SGHRS and CDR2 YFSETQ. CDR3 length: 14 amino acids. Trimming stripped 4 bases from V and 6 bases from J, with 17 bases between. The CDR3 sequence: CASSNKGGLGEQYF. In DNA, the CDR3 is TGCGCCAGCAGCAACAAGGGGGGTTTGGGCGAGCAGTACTTC.

This clonotype was recorded many times. The chain joins TRBV28 to TRBJ1-1, with D possibly being TRBD1 (6 bases). The germline CDR1 and CDR2 sequences are MDHEN and SYDVKM. CDR3 size: 15 residues. Trimming took 3 bases from V and 1 from J, leaving 12 bases between them. Here the CDR3 reads CASSLGGTQNTEAFF. DNA for the CDR3: TGTGCCAGCAGTTTGGGGGGCACCCAGAACACTGAAGCTTTCTTT.

This clonotype was detected ten times or more. The V gene is TRBV4-3, the J gene TRBJ2-5; either TRBD1 or TRBD2 may supply D (5 bases each). The CDR3 contains 15 residues. Germline V gene sequence: CDR1 LGHNA, CDR2 YSLEER. Deletions cut 0 bases from V and 0 bases from J, with 8 bases between. The CDR3 DNA reads TGCGCCAGCAGCCAAGATTGGGGGTACCAAGAGACCCAGTACTTC. Translated: CASSQDWGYQETQYF.

This chain joins TRBV11-3 and TRBJ2-3; the D gene is possibly TRBD1 (6 bases). The CDR3 loop spans 16 amino acids. The V end lost 0 bases, the J end lost 2 bases, and 12 bases lay between the germline ends. CDR1 and CDR2 (germline): SGHNT, YENEEA. The CDR3 loop is CASSLDSRGDTDTQYF. The CDR3 coding sequence is TGTGCCAGCAGCTTAGATTCCAGGGGTGACACAGATACGCAGTATTTT.

This clonotype was counted ten times or more. The J gene is TRBJ2-1, the V gene TRBV6-2 or TRBV6-3, with TRBD1 as a possible D gene (5 bases). Trimming removed 2 bases from V and 5 bases from J, with 10 bases in between. CDR3 length: 14 residues. The germline gives CDR1 MNHEY, CDR2 SVGEGT. CDR3 protein: CASSYQGFDNEQFF. For the CDR3, the DNA is TGTGCCAGCAGTTACCAGGGTTTCGACAATGAGCAGTTCTTC.

There are many counts of this clonotype. The chain employs TRBV3-1 and TRBJ2-1; 9 bases match TRBD1. V shed 5 bases, J shed 7 bases, and the junction held 9 bases outside the gene matches. The CDR3 totals 15 residues. Germline V lookup: CDR1 LGHDT, CDR2 YNNKEL (reference sequence). This CDR3 is CASSARDRVWNEQFF. The CDR3 coding sequence is TGTGCCAGCAGCGCCCGGGACAGGGTTTGGAATGAGCAGTTCTTC.

This clonotype was found many times. The chain is built from TRBV28 and TRBJ2-7, with 8 bases aligning to TRBD1. CDR1 is MDHEN, CDR2 SYDVKM, per germline. The CDR3 is made up of 16 amino acids. With 5 bases clipped from V and 0 bases from J, the junction kept 9 bases outside the gene matches. The CDR3: CASSPIGQGSSYEQYF. As DNA, the CDR3 is TGTGCCAGCAGTCCAATAGGACAGGGAAGCTCCTACGAGCAGTACTTC.

The V and J genes are TRBV5-4 and TRBJ2-5; D is possibly TRBD2 (5 bases). Trimming removed 4 bases from V and 3 bases from J, with 13 bases in between. CDR1 is SGHNT, CDR2 YYREEE, per germline (reference sequence). The CDR3 has 14 residues. The CDR3 reads CASSLLQAEETQYF. CDR3 nucleotides: TGTGCCAGCAGCCTCCTCCAAGCGGAAGAGACCCAGTACTTC.

This clonotype was recorded at least ten times. The J gene is TRBJ1-1, the V gene TRBV5-1; a possible D gene is TRBD1 (6 bases). Trimming cost V 4 bases and J 3 bases, with 16 bases left between them. The CDR3 is 15 residues long. Germline CDR1 reads SGHRS; CDR2 reads YFSETQ. This chain's CDR3 is CASSGARGWDTEAFF. The CDR3 coding sequence is TGCGCCAGCAGCGGGGCGAGGGGGTGGGACACTGAAGCTTTCTTT.

This clonotype was picked up many times. This chain joins TRBV7-6 and TRBJ2-3; D not resolved. Trimming took off 1 base at V and 6 bases at J, with 2 bases between the two ends. CDR1 and CDR2 (germline): SGHVS, FNYEAQ. The CDR3 is made up of 11 amino acids. Here the CDR3 DNA reads TGTGCCAGCAGCTTAGATGATACGCAGTATTTT. As protein: CASSLDDTQYF.

This clonotype has at least ten counts. This chain links TRBV29-1 with TRBJ1-2; maybe TRBD1 (6 bases). V lost 7 bases and J 1 base, leaving 10 bases between the germline ends. The germline V gene encodes CDR1 SQVTM and CDR2 ANQGSEA. The CDR3 covers 12 residues. CDR3 protein: CSASDSNYGYTF. In DNA, the CDR3 is TGCAGCGCGTCGGACAGTAACTATGGCTACACCTTC. Full variable domain (remainder filled in from reference TRBV29-1 and TRBJ1-2): SAVISQKPSRDICQRGTSLTIQCQVDSQVTMMFWYRQQPGQSLTLIATANQGSEATYESGFVIDKFPISRPNLTFSTLTVSNMSPEDSSIYLCSASDSNYGYTFGSGTRLTVV.

This clonotype occurred a few times. The chain joins TRBV20-1 to TRBJ1-5; D remains unclear. CDR1 is DFQATT, CDR2 SNEGSKA, per germline (reference sequence). The ends were cut back, 7 bases at V and 3 bases at J, with 13 bases in the middle. The CDR3 covers 13 residues. The CDR3 bases are TGCAGTGTAGGGATCCTTCACAATCAGCCCCAGCATTTT. This codes for CSVGILHNQPQHF.

This clonotype has ten or more counts. The genes are TRBV20-1 and TRBJ2-2; unclear D gene. Trimming shortened V by 0 bases and J by 5 bases, and 1 base separated the two germline ends. Germline loops: CDR1 DFQATT, CDR2 SNEGSKA (reference sequence). The CDR3 is made up of 11 amino acids. The CDR3 reads CSARETGELFF. The CDR3 coding sequence is TGCAGTGCTAGAGAGACCGGGGAGCTGTTTTTT.

This clonotype was seen a handful of times. The chain has TRBV4-3 and TRBJ2-1; TRBD2 agrees at 11 bases. Per germline, CDR1 LGHNA and CDR2 YSLEER. The CDR3 has 18 residues. The J segment lost 3 bases and the V segment lost 1 base, leaving 8 bases of the junction unmatched. The CDR3 protein is CASSQGTGTSGVYNEQFF. In nucleotides, the CDR3 is TGCGCCAGCAGCCAAGGTACCGGGACTAGCGGTGTCTACAATGAGCAGTTCTTC.